This T cell receptor beta chain was found in a study of blood T cell repertoires in COVID-19 (dated by TCRdb to 2018 to 2021). The study in broad terms: The collaborator samples originated in the United States, Italy and Spain and spanned the acute and convalescent phases of COVID-19. The prospective study material was composed of cDNA or gDNA derived from T cells, B-cell-depleted T cells, or PBMCs. Deeply sampled blood TCRbeta repertoires from subjects exposed to, actively infected with, or recovered from COVID-19 were included in the dataset. The repertoires were released in a freely available public database intended as a resource for research on the immune response to SARS-CoV-2. The samples were drawn from two sources: the first 160 participants of the ongoing ImmuneRACE study, and over 950 subjects contributed by 6 global collaborators. The sample metadata nearly always contained a de-identified subject ID, COVID-19 status, age in years and sex. Where available, HLA class I and class II types were taken from metadata supplied by the sample provider and were not determined by assay-based typing. What the authors observed across the whole study: The amount of clinical and demographic metadata varied by source and participant and was provided uncurated.

As regards this clone: There is no known antigen for this receptor. No clone much larger than this one lies a single base away; base qualities are absent.

The immunoSEQ Assay, a bias-controlled multiplex PCR, was used to amplify TCRbeta CDR3 regions from genomic DNA. The authors processed their data as follows. The number of nucleated cells in each sample was estimated from the amplification of reference gene primers within the assay. Sequence reads were collapsed and filtered to measure the absolute abundance of every unique TCRbeta CDR3 rearrangement. For each sample, productive Simpson clonality was calculated as the square root of Simpson's diversity index across productive rearrangements. In its TCRdb copy, this immuneACCESS table keeps in-frame sequences only and misses some clones. Where compared with another copy, unresolved V genes explain less than half of these, and the others have no known cause. The D gene and trimming were derived from the DNA, and the V and J assignments and clone size from that table. This sample holds 150,000 to 200,000 clones; 87% were observed only once. The top ten clones comprise more than 1.5% of the sample.

Collaborating institutions collected whole blood in K2EDTA tubes following their own protocols. For TCRbeta analysis, collaborators shipped samples in one of three forms: frozen whole blood, isolated PBMCs, or DNA extracted from either of those sample types. This receptor was obtained from a woman aged 45-60 years with acute or convalescent COVID-19. Sample: peripheral blood.

Read as DNA, the sequence is TGTGCCAGCAGCTGGATCGGGGATAGCAATCAGCCCCAGCATTTT. Translation gives CASSWIGDSNQPQHF. The chain is assembled from TRBV7-2 and TRBJ1-5, with no D gene named confidently. Measured from the cysteine to the phenylalanine, the CDR3 is 15 residues long. Only the CDR3 part of the read is kept: 45 bases, read in frame from the first base. V loses 4 bases, J loses 0 bases, and the germline ends lie 10 bases apart. From the germline V gene, CDR1 is SGHTA and CDR2 is FQGNSA.